The present entry profiles one T cell receptor beta chain with its context. The antigen remains unidentified. Vbeta (60) and Jbeta (13) primers were used in the PCR. Repertoires were generated with immunoSEQ multiplex PCR, while TCRdb's copy carries only in-frame clones and drops some. This sample has roughly 200,000 clones; 65% to 80% occur once, and the top ten carry approximately 4%. This record belongs to a study of cytomegalovirus exposure and HLA in healthy donors. The CDR3 has 14 amino acids. Trimming stripped 0 bases from V and 5 bases from J, with 9 bases between. The V gene's germline CDR1 is SGHRS and CDR2 YFSETQ. General study results and limits: The CMV antigen specificity of a few CMV-associated chains was confirmed through in vitro analysis. Common viral pathogens (according to a later analysis) appeared linked to several of the most significant clusters.

The origin of this receptor is a woman aged 25 to 39 in good health and CMV-seropositive. The sample comprised PBMCs. The chain joins TRBV5-1 to TRBJ2-1, with unresolved D. The CDR3 region is CASSLALTDNEQFF. The CDR3 DNA follows: TGCGCCAGCAGCTTGGCACTAACGGACAATGAGCAGTTCTTC.